The 17 T cell receptor beta chains presented below share a single source sample, sequenced in a study of CD8 T cells in ankylosing spondylitis. In TCRdb, the 5' RACE reads were re-called with MiXCR into one record per CDR3 protein. Found here are more than 150,000 distinct CDR3 sequences, over 10% of them singletons; the top ten hold 16%. The sample comprised blood, either unsorted or a sorted T cell fraction (not recorded which). These receptors came from a male donor with ankylosing spondylitis or in good health (not recorded which).

The chain carries TRBV7-9 and TRBJ2-1; a weak D match, TRBD2 (5 bases). The germline V gene encodes CDR1 SEHNR and CDR2 FQNEAQ (reference sequence). Trimming took 4 bases from V and 5 from J, leaving 18 bases between them. The CDR3 is made up of 16 amino acids. For the CDR3, the DNA is TGTGCCAGCAGCTCCTCCCCCAGCGGCCCTAACAATGAGCAGTTCTTC. As protein: CASSSSPSGPNNEQFF. Complete variable domain (other parts from reference TRBV7-9 and TRBJ2-1): DTGVSQNPRHKITKRGQNVTFRCDPISEHNRLYWYRQTLGQGPEFLTYFQNEAQLEKSRLLSDRFSAERPKGSFSTLEIQRTEQGDSAMYLCASSSSPSGPNNEQFFGPGTRLTVL.

This clonotype was counted many times. The V gene is TRBV5-5, the J gene TRBJ2-7; D unresolved. Germline V CDR1 and CDR2: SGHKS, YYEKEE (reference sequence). CDR3 length equals 14 residues. V lost 2 bases and J lost 2, with 11 bases in between. This chain's CDR3 is CASSLGRSAYEQYF. CDR3 in DNA: TGTGCCAGCAGCTTAGGTCGGTCCGCCTACGAGCAGTACTTC.

This clonotype has just a few counts. The chain is built from TRBV7-9 and TRBJ1-1; unclear D gene. Looked up from germline, CDR1 is SEHNR and CDR2 is FQNEAQ (reference sequence). With 5 bases removed from V and 1 base from J, the gap between germline ends came to 5 bases. This CDR3 has 12 amino acids. The CDR3 protein is CASSPANTEAFF. The CDR3 DNA follows: TGTGCCAGCAGCCCAGCGAACACTGAAGCTTTCTTT.

This clonotype was found many times. The chain links TRBV30 to TRBJ2-7; a possible D gene is TRBD1 (6 bases). V shed 0 bases and J shed 7 bases, with 10 bases lying between them. The germline V gene encodes CDR1 GTSNPN and CDR2 SVGIG (reference sequence). CDR3 length: 12 residues. This CDR3 reads CAWSVQGAEQYF. CDR3 coding DNA: TGTGCCTGGAGTGTACAGGGAGCAGAGCAGTACTTC.

This clonotype showed up just a few times. The chain uses TRBV25-1 and TRBJ2-3; D is undetermined. Trimming removed 5 bases from V and 0 bases from J, with 12 bases in between. The CDR3 runs to 15 residues. Germline values: CDR1 MGHDK, CDR2 SYGVNS. The CDR3 DNA follows: TGTGCCAGCAGTAAGTACGGAACTAGCACAGATACGCAGTATTTT. This codes for CASSKYGTSTDTQYF.

The V and J genes are TRBV2 and TRBJ2-3; D is unresolved. This CDR3 is 14 amino acids long. The germline V gene has CDR1 SNHLY and CDR2 FYNNEI. Trimming left V 7 bases short and J 2 bases short, with 13 bases between. In nucleotides, the CDR3 is TGTGCCAGCACCCCGGGCGACAACACAGATACGCAGTATTTT. Its translation is CASTPGDNTDTQYF.

This clonotype showed up just a few times. The chain is built from TRBV7-8 and TRBJ2-1; D assignment may be TRBD1 or TRBD2 (5 bases each). Trimming took 5 bases from V and 7 from J, leaving 21 bases between them. Germline CDR1 is SGHVS and CDR2 is FQNEAQ. This CDR3 has 16 amino acids. In DNA form, the CDR3 reads TGTGCCAGCAGCCTCTGGGACGGTATCCGGAGGAATGAGCAGTTCTTC. Protein product: CASSLWDGIRRNEQFF.

The chain has TRBV28 and TRBJ1-2, with a tentative D call TRBD1 (5 bases). The CDR3 sequence is 14 residues long. Germline V CDR1 and CDR2: MDHEN, SYDVKM. Trimming left V 3 bases short and J 3 bases short, with 11 bases between. CDR3 protein: CASSLEQGDYGYTF. CDR3 bases: TGTGCCAGCAGTTTGGAGCAGGGTGACTATGGCTACACCTTC.

The sample holds many counts of this clonotype. The CDR3 DNA sequence: TGCGCCAGCAGCTTGGGTCCAGACCCGCGTCAAGAGACCCAGTACTTC. It translates to CASSLGPDPRQETQYF. This sequence joins TRBV5-1 and TRBJ2-5, with D unresolved. V was cut by 0 bases and J by 2 bases, with 14 bases left in between. This CDR3 region has 16 residues. Germline CDR1 and CDR2: SGHRS and YFSETQ.

This clonotype was found a few times. The CDR3 DNA reads as TGCGCCAGCAGCCCCGGGACTAGCGGGCAATCCCTCTACAATGAGCAGTTCTTC. Encoded protein: CASSPGTSGQSLYNEQFF. The genes are TRBV5-1 and TRBJ2-1, with 12 bases identical to TRBD2. Germline V gives CDR1 SGHRS, CDR2 YFSETQ. V lost 4 bases, J lost 3 bases, and 11 bases stayed unmatched. The CDR3 sequence is 18 residues long.

This chain joins TRBV3-1 and TRBJ2-2; a possible D gene is TRBD1 (5 bases). Germline V gene sequence: CDR1 LGHDT, CDR2 YNNKEL (reference sequence). Trimming cost V 0 bases and J 2 bases, with 16 bases left between them. This CDR3 spans 18 amino acids. The CDR3 nucleotides read TGTGCCAGCAGCCAAGATTTTTTTTCACAGGTTAACACCGGGGAGCTGTTTTTT. This gives the protein CASSQDFFSQVNTGELFF.

The chain carries TRBV4-1 and TRBJ1-6; D not resolved. The V end lost 2 bases, the J end lost 3 bases, and 2 bases lay between the germline ends. Germline CDR1 reads MGHRA; CDR2 reads YSYEKL. This CDR3 is 13 amino acids long. CDR3 sequence (DNA): TGCGCCAGCAGCCAAAGCTATAATTCACCCCTCCACTTT. It specifies CASSQSYNSPLHF.

Within the sample, this clonotype is medium-sized. The CDR3 DNA reads as TGTGCCAGCAGTTCCCGGGGGGCCCTCTCTGGGGCCAACGTCCTGACTTTC. This sequence encodes CASSSRGALSGANVLTF. The chain is built from TRBV2 and TRBJ2-6, with D maybe TRBD2 (7 bases). CDR3 length: 17 amino acids. Deletions cut 5 bases from V and 0 bases from J, with 14 bases between. CDR1 SNHLY and CDR2 FYNNEI come from the germline V gene.

This clonotype appeared a few times. In DNA, the CDR3 is TGTGCCAGCAGCCTAACGGTAGATAGCAATCAGCCCCAGCATTTT. It specifies CASSLTVDSNQPQHF. The gene calls are TRBV11-2 and TRBJ1-5, with D unresolved. Germline CDR1 reads SGHAT; CDR2 reads FQNNGV. The V and J ends lost 5 bases and 0 bases respectively, with 11 bases between them. CDR3 size: 15 residues.

This clonotype appeared a few times. The rearrangement uses TRBV12-3 or TRBV12-4 and TRBJ2-1; 9 nucleotides align to TRBD1. After removal of 4 bases from V and 7 bases from J, the junction contained 5 bases not matched to a gene. The CDR3 runs to 14 residues. The CDR3 DNA reads TGTGCCAGCAGTTCCGAGACAGGGGGGAATGAGCAGTTCTTC. Its protein is CASSSETGGNEQFF.

This clonotype has just a few counts. This chain connects TRBV2 to TRBJ2-2, with D maybe TRBD1 (5 bases). Trimming left V 8 bases short and J 2 bases short, with 15 bases between. Germline CDR1 is SNHLY and CDR2 is FYNNEI. The CDR3 has 15 residues. The CDR3 DNA follows: TGTGCCAGCTTACCCGGACACTTAAACACCGGGGAGCTGTTTTTT. It is translated as CASLPGHLNTGELFF.

This clonotype showed up just a few times. The gene calls are TRBV5-1 and TRBJ1-1; the D gene is possibly TRBD1 (5 bases). The CDR3 consists of 14 residues. V lost 5 bases and J lost 1, with 12 bases in between. Germline values: CDR1 SGHRS, CDR2 YFSETQ. CDR3 in DNA: TGCGCCAGCAGAACCGGGGGTGCGAACACTGAAGCTTTCTTT. Translating it yields CASRTGGANTEAFF.